These 28 T cell receptor beta chains were all obtained from the same sample, sequenced in a study of T cell responses to AZD1222 COVID-19 vaccine. Method: immunoSEQ multiplex PCR; TCRdb's copy keeps in-frame clones and lacks some. The repertoire includes roughly 100,000 clones, approximately 89% of them detected once, and 10% to 13% sits in the top ten. The specimen comprised peripheral blood, sampled 28 days after the second AZD1222 dose. These TCRs come from an adult who received the AZD1222 COVID-19 vaccine.

The V gene is TRBV19, the J gene TRBJ2-7, with a possible D match to TRBD2 (6 bases). Trimming took 3 bases from V and 3 from J, leaving 9 bases between them. The CDR3 totals 13 residues. From germline, CDR1 is LNHDA and CDR2 SQIVND (reference sequence). The CDR3 nucleotides are TGTGCCAGTAGTATGGGGGGTGGCTACGAGCAGTACTTC. Protein sequence: CASSMGGGYEQYF.

V is TRBV29-1 and J is TRBJ2-3; TRBD1 matches 9 bases. This CDR3 is 13 amino acids long. After removal of 6 bases from V and 6 bases from J, the junction contained 7 bases not matched to a gene. From germline, CDR1 is SQVTM and CDR2 ANQGSEA. The CDR3, as DNA: TGCAGCGTCCCGGGACAGGGACCCGATACGCAGTATTTT. Protein product: CSVPGQGPDTQYF.

In its sample, this clone was seen once. The chain couples TRBV5-5 to TRBJ1-2, with D perhaps matching TRBD1 (5 bases). Germline CDR1 and CDR2: SGHKS and YYEKEE (reference sequence). The CDR3 is 14 residues long. Trimming shortened V by 6 bases and J by 0 bases, and 12 bases separated the two germline ends. The CDR3 bases are TGTGCCAGCACCCTTCAGGGAACTAACTATGGCTACACCTTC. As protein: CASTLQGTNYGYTF.

The chain employs TRBV7-3 and TRBJ2-1; TRBD2 is a possible D gene (6 bases). Trimming took off 5 bases at V and 2 bases at J, with 13 bases between the two ends. The CDR3 runs to 15 residues. Germline V gives CDR1 SGHTA, CDR2 FQGTGA. CDR3 region: CASSPAGSTYNEQFF. In DNA form, the CDR3 reads TGTGCCAGCAGCCCGGCGGGGTCAACCTACAATGAGCAGTTCTTC.

V is TRBV2 and J is TRBJ2-3; D gene uncertain. Germline assignment: CDR1 SNHLY and CDR2 FYNNEI. The V end was cut by 2 bases, the J end by 2 bases, with 8 bases between. The CDR3 spans 14 residues. CDR3 bases: TGTGCCAGCAGTGAATGGACCGCCACAGATACGCAGTATTTT. Translating it yields CASSEWTATDTQYF.

This chain links TRBV7-6 with TRBJ2-1, with 11 positions matching TRBD2. J was trimmed by 7 bases and V by 5 bases; bases with no gene match: 10. Germline lookup yields CDR1 SGHVS and CDR2 FNYEAQ. The CDR3 consists of 16 residues. For the CDR3, the DNA is TGTGCCAGCAGCAAGGTAGCGGGAGGGCCACGGAATGAGCAGTTCTTC. It encodes CASSKVAGGPRNEQFF.

This clone was counted once. The rearrangement links TRBV15 to TRBJ2-1; perhaps D is TRBD1 or TRBD2 (5 bases each). The CDR3 runs to 17 residues. Trimming pared 0 bases from V and 8 bases from J, leaving 20 bases between. Per germline, CDR1 LNHNV and CDR2 YYDKDF (reference sequence). CDR3 loop: CATSRDLGVARGHEQFF. CDR3 nucleotides: TGTGCCACCAGCAGAGATCTCGGAGTAGCGAGGGGCCATGAGCAGTTCTTC. The entire variable domain, with the rest obtained from reference TRBV15 and TRBJ2-1, is as follows: DAMVIQNPRYQVTQFGKPVTLSCSQTLNHNVMYWYQQKSSQAPKLLFHYYDKDFNNEADTPDNFQSRRPNTSFCFLDIRSPGLGDTAMYLCATSRDLGVARGHEQFFGPGTRLTVL.

The chain uses TRBV7-9 and TRBJ1-3; D gene ambiguous. The germline V gene encodes CDR1 SEHNR and CDR2 FQNEAQ (reference sequence). The CDR3 extends over 17 amino acids. Trimming took off 4 bases at V and 10 bases at J, with 26 bases between the two ends. The CDR3 sequence: CASSSRRDSSALRTIYF. The CDR3 DNA sequence: TGTGCCAGCAGCTCCCGGCGTGACTCAAGTGCCCTAAGGACCATATATTTT.

Here the CDR3 DNA reads TGTGCCAGCAGCTCGGAACCTCGACTAGCGGGGGGAAATGAGCAGTTCTTC. This sequence encodes CASSSEPRLAGGNEQFF. The V call is TRBV7-2, the J call TRBJ2-1, with 13 nucleotides matching TRBD2. The V gene's germline CDR1 is SGHTA and CDR2 FQGNSA. The length of the CDR3 is 17 residues. Trimming at V came to 4 bases and at J to 7 bases, leaving 10 bases not matched to a gene. Combining the CDR3 with reference TRBV7-2 and TRBJ2-1 gives the whole variable domain GAGVSQSPSNKVTEKGKDVELRCDPISGHTALYWYRQSLGQGLEFLIYFQGNSAPDKSGLPSDRFSAERTGGSVSTLTIQRTQQEDSAVYLCASSSEPRLAGGNEQFFGPGTRLTVL.

The V call is TRBV27, the J call TRBJ1-6; no definite D call. This CDR3 region has 14 residues. In germline, CDR1 is MNHEY, CDR2 SMNVEV (reference sequence). The V gene lost 5 bases and the J gene lost 0 bases, with 5 bases spanning the gap. The CDR3 DNA follows: TGTGCCAGCAGTCAAATCTCCTATAATTCACCCCTCCACTTT. Translated: CASSQISYNSPLHF.

The chain has TRBV7-2 and TRBJ2-1; 7 bases fit TRBD2. The germline CDR1 and CDR2 sequences are SGHTA and FQGNSA. J was trimmed by 7 bases and V by 6 bases; bases with no gene match: 12. CDR3 length: 15 amino acids. CDR3: CASRIAGGPGNEQFF. CDR3 in DNA: TGTGCCAGCAGAATAGCGGGCGGCCCCGGGAATGAGCAGTTCTTC.

The chain uses TRBV4-3 and TRBJ1-2, with 9 nucleotides matching TRBD1. With V trimmed by 4 bases and J by 0 bases, 9 bases remained unmatched. Looked up from germline, CDR1 is LGHNA and CDR2 is YSLEER. This CDR3 is 17 amino acids long. DNA for the CDR3: TGCGCCAGCAGCCTTTACAGGGGGCCGTGGGCTAACTATGGCTACACCTTC. Encoded protein: CASSLYRGPWANYGYTF.

The V and J genes are TRBV19 and TRBJ1-1; perhaps TRBD1 as D (5 bases). Germline V CDR1 and CDR2: LNHDA, SQIVND (reference sequence). The length of the CDR3 is 15 residues. Trimming left V 6 bases short and J 2 bases short, with 16 bases between. This CDR3 is CASSPTGLINTEAFF. CDR3 sequence (DNA): TGTGCCAGTAGCCCTACGGGACTGATTAACACTGAAGCTTTCTTT.

This chain links TRBV27 with TRBJ1-2; D possibly corresponds to TRBD1 (5 bases). Trimming took off 2 bases at V and 0 bases at J, with 7 bases between the two ends. The length of the CDR3 is 14 residues. Germline CDR1 and CDR2: MNHEY and SMNVEV (reference sequence). The CDR3 DNA follows: TGTGCCAGCAGTTTACAGGGATCTAACTATGGCTACACCTTC. This gives the protein CASSLQGSNYGYTF.

This chain links TRBV7-9 with TRBJ1-2; D is perhaps TRBD1 (5 bases). Trimming took off 5 bases at V and 2 bases at J, with 12 bases between the two ends. Germline V gene data show CDR1 as SEHNR and CDR2 as FQNEAQ (reference sequence). The CDR3 runs to 14 residues. DNA of the CDR3: TGTGCCAGCAGCCTGGGGGGAAGGAACTATGGCTACACCTTC. Amino acids: CASSLGGRNYGYTF.

This clone was observed once. V and J are TRBV5-1 and TRBJ2-7; 7 bases agree with TRBD1. The CDR3 extends over 18 amino acids. The germline gives CDR1 SGHRS, CDR2 YFSETQ. V was pared by 4 bases and J by 4 bases, with 20 bases of the junction left unmatched. The CDR3 sequence: CASSLLPAPTGPRYEQYF. The DNA of the CDR3 is TGCGCCAGCAGCCTCCTCCCTGCCCCGACAGGGCCTCGTTACGAGCAGTACTTC.

This clone came up once. This chain joins TRBV19 and TRBJ1-5; D call uncertain. Germline V gene data show CDR1 as LNHDA and CDR2 as SQIVND (reference sequence). This CDR3 region has 17 residues. The V end lost 7 bases, the J end lost 4 bases, and 23 bases lay between the germline ends. The CDR3 loop is CASIPDATEPPNQPQHF. In nucleotides, the CDR3 is TGTGCCAGTATCCCTGACGCGACGGAACCACCAAATCAGCCCCAGCATTTT.

This clone was seen just once. The chain employs TRBV9 and TRBJ2-1, with D unclear. The V gene lost 1 base and the J gene lost 2 bases, with 13 bases spanning the gap. The CDR3 spans 16 residues. Germline V gene sequence: CDR1 SGDLS, CDR2 YYNGEE. In DNA, the CDR3 is TGTGCCAGCAGCGTAACCCCCAACTCGGCCTACAATGAGCAGTTCTTC. Translating it yields CASSVTPNSAYNEQFF.

The V and J genes are TRBV4-2 and TRBJ1-3; D remains unclear. CDR1 is LGHNA and CDR2 is YNFKEQ in the germline V gene. V was shortened by 4 bases and J by 1 base, with 8 bases between the two germline ends. The CDR3 is 14 amino acids. The CDR3 bases are TGTGCCAGCAGCCTTCGGGGATCTGGAAACACCATATATTTT. Protein: CASSLRGSGNTIYF.

The rearrangement links TRBV4-2 to TRBJ2-1; 8 bases align to TRBD2. CDR1 and CDR2 (germline): LGHNA, YNFKEQ. This CDR3 contains 15 residues. V dropped 5 bases and J dropped 7; count of bases not matched to a gene: 10. CDR3 nucleotides: TGTGCCAGCAGCAAGACTAGCGACACCGGGAATGAGCAGTTCTTC. Its translation: CASSKTSDTGNEQFF.

The J gene is TRBJ1-2, the V gene TRBV10-3; 8 bases agree with TRBD1. CDR3 length equals 15 residues. Looked up from germline, CDR1 is ENHRY and CDR2 is SYGVKD. V trimming: 2 bases; J trimming: 5 bases; junction bases outside the gene matches: 7. CDR3: CAISETGQGAYGYTF. CDR3 coding DNA: TGTGCCATCAGTGAGACGGGGCAGGGGGCATATGGCTACACCTTC.

This chain connects TRBV19 to TRBJ1-5; maybe TRBD1 (5 bases). V dropped 0 bases and J dropped 7 bases, with 10 bases sitting between them. The germline V gene encodes CDR1 LNHDA and CDR2 SQIVND (reference sequence). The CDR3 loop spans 14 amino acids. In DNA form, the CDR3 reads TGTGCCAGTAGTATAGACCCAGGGTACCAGCCCCAGCATTTT. Translating gives CASSIDPGYQPQHF.

The chain uses TRBV27 and TRBJ1-2; 9 nucleotides align to TRBD1. After removal of 5 bases from V and 8 bases from J, the junction contained 9 bases not matched to a gene. Germline V gene sequence: CDR1 MNHEY, CDR2 SMNVEV (reference sequence). The length of the CDR3 is 14 residues. The CDR3, as DNA: TGTGCCAGCAGTCCCCCGGGACAGGGAAGCGGCTACACCTTC. Translated, it gives CASSPPGQGSGYTF.

This chain connects TRBV28 to TRBJ2-7; D perhaps matches TRBD1 (6 bases). Germline V gene lookup returns CDR1 MDHEN and CDR2 SYDVKM. The V end was cut by 5 bases, the J end by 2 bases, with 22 bases between. This CDR3 spans 17 amino acids. CDR3 bases: TGTGCCAGCAGTCTCTACATAGAGTGGGACAAAGCCTACGAGCAGTACTTC. Amino acids: CASSLYIEWDKAYEQYF.

This rearrangement joins TRBV2 to TRBJ2-7, with 8 bases aligning to TRBD1. This CDR3 is built from 14 residues. Germline trimming cut 6 bases from V and 1 base from J; bases unmatched to any gene: 5. Germline V gene data show CDR1 as SNHLY and CDR2 as FYNNEI. CDR3 amino acids: CASRKRDRSYEQYF. DNA of the CDR3: TGTGCCAGCAGAAAACGGGACAGGTCCTACGAGCAGTACTTC. Combining the CDR3 with reference TRBV2 and TRBJ2-7 gives the whole variable domain EPEVTQTPSHQVTQMGQEVILRCVPISNHLYFYWYRQILGQKVEFLVSFYNNEISEKSEIFDDQFSVERPDGSNFTLKIRSTKLEDSAMYFCASRKRDRSYEQYFGPGTRLTVT.

This clone appeared a few times. The chain links TRBV7-8 to TRBJ1-5; 9 nucleotides agree with TRBD1. The germline V gene encodes CDR1 SGHVS and CDR2 FQNEAQ. The CDR3 has 16 residues. Trimming at V came to 1 base and at J to 9 bases, leaving 10 bases not matched to a gene. Here the CDR3 DNA reads TGTGCCAGCAGCTTAGGGGGGACAGGGTTAACCCGGCCCCAGCATTTT. It is translated as CASSLGGTGLTRPQHF.

The rearrangement links TRBV7-2 to TRBJ2-1, with a weak D call TRBD2 (6 bases). V dropped 4 bases and J dropped 1 base, with 14 bases sitting between them. The CDR3 loop spans 16 amino acids. Germline V gives CDR1 SGHTA, CDR2 FQGNSA. CDR3 DNA sequence: TGTGCCAGCAGCTCTAACAGGAGGGAGTCCTACAATGAGCAGTTCTTC. Translation: CASSSNRRESYNEQFF.

The V gene is TRBV7-6, the J gene TRBJ2-7; TRBD1 agrees at 9 bases. This CDR3 has 18 amino acids. Germline V gives CDR1 SGHVS, CDR2 FNYEAQ. With 2 bases clipped from V and 4 bases from J, the junction kept 15 bases outside the gene matches. The CDR3 reads CASSLYGTGGTGPYEQYF. In nucleotides, the CDR3 is TGTGCCAGCAGCTTATATGGGACCGGCGGGACAGGGCCATACGAGCAGTACTTC.